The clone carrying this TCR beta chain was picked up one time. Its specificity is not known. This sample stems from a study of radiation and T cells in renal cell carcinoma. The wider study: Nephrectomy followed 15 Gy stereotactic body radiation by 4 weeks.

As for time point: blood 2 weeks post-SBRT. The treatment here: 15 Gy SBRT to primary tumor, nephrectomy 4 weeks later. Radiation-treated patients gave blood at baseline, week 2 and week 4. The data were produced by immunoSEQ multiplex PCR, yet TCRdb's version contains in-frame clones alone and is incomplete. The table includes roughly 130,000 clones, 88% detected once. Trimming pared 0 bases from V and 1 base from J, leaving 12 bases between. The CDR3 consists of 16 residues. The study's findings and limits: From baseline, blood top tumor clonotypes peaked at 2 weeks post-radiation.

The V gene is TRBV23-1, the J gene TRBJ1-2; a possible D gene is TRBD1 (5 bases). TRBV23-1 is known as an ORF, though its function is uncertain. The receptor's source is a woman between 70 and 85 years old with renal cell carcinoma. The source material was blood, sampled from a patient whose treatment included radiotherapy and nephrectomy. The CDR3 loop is CASSQSRGRRNYGYTF. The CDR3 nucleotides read TGCGCCAGCAGTCAATCGAGGGGACGGCGTAACTATGGCTACACCTTC.